Listed below are T cell receptor beta chains from one sample, sequenced in a study of T cells after yellow fever vaccination. Using its own MiXCR run on the 5' RACE reads, TCRdb lists one record per CDR3 protein. Here the sample spans just over 250,000 distinct CDR3 sequences, around 5.3% being singletons. The sequencing here drew on CD4+ T cells sorted from PBMCs, taken on the day of the yellow fever booster vaccination. The receptors here all came from a man younger than 35 who received the YFV17D yellow fever vaccine. CDR3s include the opening cysteine and the closing phenylalanine or tryptophan. D genes are given only for firm matches.

V: TRBV6-6; D: TRBD2; CDR3: CASRETSGASPDTQYF
V: TRBV12-3/TRBV12-4; D: TRBD1; CDR3: CASSSVTGHTEAFF
V: TRBV6-2/TRBV6-3; D: -; CDR3: CASRPGRWRGSSYNEQFF
V: TRBV5-1; D: -; CDR3: CASSSVDRTVNSPLHF
V: TRBV25-1; D: -; CDR3: CASSESPFSPGPGVRLETQYF
V: TRBV3-1; D: TRBD1; CDR3: CASSQRTGGNEKLFF
V: TRBV9; D: -; CDR3: CASSVDVGSGANVLTF
V: TRBV4-2; D: -; CDR3: CASSQEGRSSYNEQFF
V: TRBV12-3/TRBV12-4; D: -; CDR3: CASSGTGYNSPLHF
V: TRBV5-6; D: -; CDR3: CASSSLDREGEQFF
V: TRBV10-3; D: -; CDR3: CAISAREGAGYEQYF
V: TRBV12-3/TRBV12-4; D: -; CDR3: CASSLHVTLLPTEAFF
V: TRBV7-3; D: -; CDR3: CASSLYTHTQYF
V: TRBV4-1; D: -; CDR3: CASSQDPRLSSYNEQFF
V: TRBV20-1; D: -; CDR3: CSASLASAFYEQYF
V: TRBV6-5; D: -; CDR3: CASSSRRELFF
V: TRBV14; D: TRBD2; CDR3: CASSQAGGANIQYF
V: TRBV21-1; D: -; CDR3: CAGISGKNSPLHF
V: TRBV27; D: TRBD2; CDR3: CASSLFGGGNTGELFF
V: TRBV3-1; D: -; CDR3: CASSHSTDTQYF
V: TRBV7-2; D: TRBD1; CDR3: CASSPGQASNSPLHF
V: TRBV5-4; D: TRBD1; CDR3: CASQTGTGNSPLHF
V: TRBV7-9; D: TRBD1; CDR3: CASRDYRGRMNTGELFF
V: TRBV19; D: TRBD2; CDR3: CASSLAPTSGGSTDTQYF
V: TRBV10-3; D: -; CDR3: CAISSSRETQYF
V: TRBV20-1; D: TRBD1; CDR3: CSAREVDRISYNSPLHF
V: TRBV11-2; D: -; CDR3: CASSLVGGSSYEQYF
V: TRBV12-3/TRBV12-4; D: TRBD1; CDR3: CASSRAAGQGTAAFF
V: TRBV24-1; D: -; CDR3: CATSDPRRGIEQFF
V: TRBV5-6; D: -; CDR3: CASSLEGTAKNIQYF
V: TRBV14; D: TRBD2; CDR3: CASSPSGSKQYF
V: TRBV5-1; D: TRBD1; CDR3: CASSSRQGYDTQYF
V: TRBV7-2; D: TRBD1; CDR3: CASSWDRGVRNEQFF
V: TRBV9; D: TRBD1; CDR3: CASGNQGAIGYTF
V: TRBV4-1; D: -; CDR3: CASSQGTAGTAGSGANVLTF
V: TRBV7-8; D: TRBD1; CDR3: CASSPQTGGATGELFF